This T cell receptor beta chain originates from a study of Ad26.COV2.S vaccination and SARS-CoV-2 variants. Across the study: The donor belonged to the COV1001 Ad26.COV2.S trial arm. Study findings and constraints: Ad26.COV2.S recipients had broader spike-specific TCRs (P = 0.0014).

Method: immunoSEQ multiplex PCR; TCRdb's copy keeps in-frame clones and lacks some. The sample shows some 410,000 clones, 92% of them seen only once. Treatment here: some 19 received Ad26.COV2.S at low or high dose, single or two shots; roughly 5 received placebo; per-sample allocation not given. Samples were taken on day 63 after the first vaccine or placebo injection. Ad26 vector vaccine expressed Wuhan-strain SARS-CoV-2 spike. Remarks on this clone: Its matching antigen is unknown.

Trimming removed 5 bases from V and 9 bases from J, with 17 bases in between. Germline V gene sequence: CDR1 SGHTA, CDR2 FQGNSA. The CDR3 runs to 14 residues. V is TRBV7-2 and J is TRBJ2-1; D not resolved. This TCR came from a person aged 18-60 years who received the Ad26.COV2.S COVID-19 vaccine or a placebo. This sample comprised peripheral blood, obtained in a trial of Ad26.COV2.S vaccine versus placebo. The CDR3 bases are TGTGCCAGCAGCCCAACCCGCGCGGTCAGTGAGCAGTTCTTC. Translation: CASSPTRAVSEQFF.